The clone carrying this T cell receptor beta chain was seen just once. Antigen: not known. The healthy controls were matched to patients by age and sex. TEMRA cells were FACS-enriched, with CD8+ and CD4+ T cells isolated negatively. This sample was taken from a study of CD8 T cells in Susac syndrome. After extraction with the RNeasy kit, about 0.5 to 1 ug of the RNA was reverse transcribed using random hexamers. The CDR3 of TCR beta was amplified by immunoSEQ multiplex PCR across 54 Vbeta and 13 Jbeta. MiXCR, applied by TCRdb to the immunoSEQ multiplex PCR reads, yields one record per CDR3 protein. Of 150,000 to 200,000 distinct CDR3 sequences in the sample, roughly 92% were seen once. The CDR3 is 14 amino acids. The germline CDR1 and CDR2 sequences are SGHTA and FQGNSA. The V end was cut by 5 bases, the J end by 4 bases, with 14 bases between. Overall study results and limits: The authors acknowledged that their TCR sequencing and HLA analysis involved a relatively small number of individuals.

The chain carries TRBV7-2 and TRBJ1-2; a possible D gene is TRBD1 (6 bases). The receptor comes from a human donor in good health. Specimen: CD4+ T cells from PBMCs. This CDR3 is CASSPGTRGYGYTF. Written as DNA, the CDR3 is TGTGCCAGCAGCCCCGGGACACGAGGCTATGGCTACACCTTC.